This paragraph reports one T cell receptor (beta chain). Antigen specificity is unknown. Amplification used 60 Vbeta primers and 13 Jbeta primers. The table came from immunoSEQ multiplex PCR; TCRdb's copy has only in-frame clones and leaves some out. The sample holds approximately 180,000 clones, around 75% seen once. The V end was cut by 9 bases, the J end by 4 bases, with 21 bases between. This CDR3 comprises 15 residues. Germline V gives CDR1 SGHNT, CDR2 YYREEE (reference sequence). The data are from a study of cytomegalovirus exposure and HLA in healthy donors. General study points: Per a later analysis, under 20,000 TCR beta sequences showed association with HLA alleles at 0.05 false discovery rate. Under in vitro conditions, a few CMV-associated chains were confirmed as specific for CMV antigens. A later analysis found TCR association rates differed by HLA locus, highest for DRB1 and lowest for HLA-C. Apparent HLA restriction characterized most CMV-associated TCR beta chains in a later analysis.

This sequence joins TRBV5-4 and TRBJ2-3, with a tentative D call TRBD2 (5 bases). The receptor was isolated from a woman aged 25-40 years in good health and CMV-seronegative. The sequenced sample was PBMCs. CDR3 in DNA: TGTGCCATCCCGTCTACTAGGACCCCCCCAGATACGCAGTATTTT. This translates into CAIPSTRTPPDTQYF.